This entry lists 10 T cell receptor beta chains sequenced from one sample in a study of T cell responses to AZD1222 COVID-19 vaccine. Assay: immunoSEQ multiplex PCR; the TCRdb copy retains only in-frame clones and omits some. This sample has roughly 96,000 clones; roughly 90% occur once, and the top ten carry 12%. The starting material was peripheral blood, obtained 28 days after the second AZD1222 dose. Receptor source: an adult who received the AZD1222 COVID-19 vaccine.

The genes are TRBV5-4 and TRBJ2-5, with D possibly matching TRBD2 (6 bases). Germline V gives CDR1 SGHNT, CDR2 YYREEE (reference sequence). Trimming left V 2 bases short and J 5 bases short, with 13 bases between. The CDR3 consists of 14 residues. This chain's CDR3 is CASSFGGLGETQYF. In nucleotides, the CDR3 is TGTGCCAGCAGCTTTGGGGGACTGGGTGAGACCCAGTACTTC.

V is TRBV6-6 and J is TRBJ2-1, with a tentative D call TRBD2 (6 bases). Trimming took off 2 bases at V and 6 bases at J, with 14 bases between the two ends. CDR1 and CDR2 (germline): MNHNY, SVGAGI (reference sequence). The CDR3 covers 15 residues. The CDR3 protein is CASSYGTSPPNEQFF. The CDR3 DNA follows: TGTGCCAGCAGTTACGGGACTTCCCCACCCAATGAGCAGTTCTTC.

The CDR3 is CAWRLGGSPLHF. DNA for the CDR3: TGTGCCTGGAGGCTGGGAGGTTCACCCCTCCACTTT. The V and J genes are TRBV30 and TRBJ1-6; D unresolved. Looked up from germline, CDR1 is GTSNPN and CDR2 is SVGIG (reference sequence). This CDR3 comprises 12 residues. Trimming took off 3 bases at V and 9 bases at J, with 9 bases between the two ends. The full variable domain, rest sourced from reference TRBV30 and TRBJ1-6, is SQTIHQWPATLVQPVGSPLSLECTVEGTSNPNLYWYRQAAGRGLQLLFYSVGIGQISSEVPQNLSASRPQDRQFILSSKKLLLSDSGFYLCAWRLGGSPLHFGNGTRLTVT.

The rearrangement uses TRBV24-1 and TRBJ1-1; no clear D gene. This CDR3 is 15 amino acids long. The V end lost 0 bases, the J end lost 0 bases, and 7 bases lay between the germline ends. Germline assignment: CDR1 KGHDR and CDR2 SFDVKD. CDR3 region: CATSDLKGLNTEAFF. The CDR3 DNA follows: TGTGCCACCAGTGATTTGAAGGGCTTGAACACTGAAGCTTTCTTT.

The chain joins TRBV27 to TRBJ2-1, with D possibly TRBD2 on 5 matching bases. The CDR3 has 18 residues. Trimming removed 2 bases at V and 0 bases at J, with 17 bases between. Germline loops: CDR1 MNHEY, CDR2 SMNVEV (reference sequence). The CDR3 DNA sequence: TGTGCCAGCAGTTTAAGGACTCCTCTCGCCGACTCCTACAATGAGCAGTTCTTC. Its translation is CASSLRTPLADSYNEQFF.

The chain links TRBV3-1 (or the pseudogene TRBV3-2) to TRBJ2-7; TRBD1 agrees at 10 bases. The CDR3 spans 15 residues. The V gene end was trimmed by 4 bases and the J gene end by 2 bases; junction bases not matched to a gene: 5. CDR1 is LGHDT, CDR2 YNNKEL, per germline (reference sequence). CDR3 nucleotides: TGTGCCAGCAGCCGATCCGGGACAGGGGCCTACGAGCAGTACTTC. It is translated as CASSRSGTGAYEQYF.

In the case of this clone: Other DNA sequences in the sample encode the same CDR3. The chain employs TRBV6-5 and TRBJ1-5; 7 nucleotides agree with TRBD1. The germline gives CDR1 MNHEY, CDR2 SVGAGI. The CDR3 length is 14 residues. The ends lost 5 bases at V and 1 base at J; junction bases unmatched: 2. The CDR3 spells CASSTQGSNQPQHF. The CDR3 region has the DNA TGTGCCAGCAGTACACAGGGGAGCAATCAGCCCCAGCATTTT.

The genes are TRBV10-1 and TRBJ2-1; D may be TRBD2 (5 bases). V gave up 7 bases and J gave up 5 bases, with 18 bases separating them. The CDR3 contains 15 residues. From germline, CDR1 is WNHNN and CDR2 SYGVQD (reference sequence). CDR3 residues: CASMGAIQPHNEQFF. The CDR3 region has the DNA TGCGCCAGCATGGGAGCGATCCAGCCCCACAATGAGCAGTTCTTC.

The table lists this clone with a few counts. The rearrangement joins TRBV11-2 to TRBJ1-6; D gene ambiguous. V was shortened by 1 base and J by 7 bases, with 11 bases between the two germline ends. Looked up from germline, CDR1 is SGHAT and CDR2 is FQNNGV. There are 15 residues in the CDR3. CDR3 sequence reads: CASSLVSADNSPLHF. The CDR3 DNA follows: TGTGCCAGCAGCTTAGTATCGGCTGACAATTCACCCCTCCACTTT.

The chain uses TRBV7-3 and TRBJ1-2; 11 bases match TRBD1. This CDR3 comprises 13 residues. The V gene end was trimmed by 2 bases and the J gene end by 9 bases; junction bases not matched to a gene: 2. CDR1 and CDR2 (germline): SGHTA, FQGTGA. In nucleotides, the CDR3 is TGTGCCAGCAGCTTAGGGACAGGGGGACGCTACACCTTC. It yields the protein CASSLGTGGRYTF.